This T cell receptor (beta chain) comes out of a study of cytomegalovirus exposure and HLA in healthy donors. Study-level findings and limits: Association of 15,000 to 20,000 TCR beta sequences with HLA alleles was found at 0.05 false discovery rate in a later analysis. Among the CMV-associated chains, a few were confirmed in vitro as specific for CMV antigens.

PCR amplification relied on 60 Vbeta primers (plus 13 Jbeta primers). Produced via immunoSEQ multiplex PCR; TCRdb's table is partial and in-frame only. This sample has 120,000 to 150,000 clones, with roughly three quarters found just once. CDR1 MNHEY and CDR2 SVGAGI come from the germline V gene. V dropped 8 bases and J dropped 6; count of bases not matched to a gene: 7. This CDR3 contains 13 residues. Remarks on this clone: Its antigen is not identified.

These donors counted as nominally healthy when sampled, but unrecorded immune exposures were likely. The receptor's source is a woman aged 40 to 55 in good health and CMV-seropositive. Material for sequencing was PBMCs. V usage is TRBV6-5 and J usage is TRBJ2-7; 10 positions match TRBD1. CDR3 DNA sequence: TGTGCCAGCCGGACAGGGGGGAGTCGCGAGCAGTACTTC. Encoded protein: CASRTGGSREQYF.